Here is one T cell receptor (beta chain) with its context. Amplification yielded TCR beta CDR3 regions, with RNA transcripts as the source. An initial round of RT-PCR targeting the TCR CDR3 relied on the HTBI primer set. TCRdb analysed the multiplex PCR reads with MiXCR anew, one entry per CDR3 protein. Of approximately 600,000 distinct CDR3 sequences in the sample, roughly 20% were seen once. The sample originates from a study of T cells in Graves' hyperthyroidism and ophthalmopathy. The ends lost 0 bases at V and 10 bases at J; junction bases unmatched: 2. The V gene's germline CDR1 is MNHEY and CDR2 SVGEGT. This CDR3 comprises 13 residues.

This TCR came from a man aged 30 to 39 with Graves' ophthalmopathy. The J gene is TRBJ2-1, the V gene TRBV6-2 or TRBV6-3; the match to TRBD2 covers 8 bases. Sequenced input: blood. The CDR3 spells CASSYSIAGEQFF. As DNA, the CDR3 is TGTGCCAGCAGTTACTCAATAGCGGGAGAGCAGTTCTTC.